Shown below are 12 T cell receptor beta chains from a single sample sequenced in a study of blood T cell repertoires in COVID-19. Method: immunoSEQ multiplex PCR; TCRdb's copy keeps in-frame clones and lacks some. Of 60,000 to 75,000 clones in the sample, around 87% were seen once. Material: peripheral blood. The receptor set was obtained from a man aged 50 or older with active COVID-19.

The rearrangement links TRBV28 to TRBJ1-1; perhaps TRBD1 as D (5 bases). V was trimmed by 3 bases and J by 1 base, leaving 15 bases between them. The germline V gene encodes CDR1 MDHEN and CDR2 SYDVKM. This CDR3 is built from 16 residues. The CDR3 DNA reads as TGTGCCAGCAGTTTTGGGGCCGGGTTCCGGAACACTGAAGCTTTCTTT. Translated: CASSFGAGFRNTEAFF. Full variable domain (remainder filled in from reference TRBV28 and TRBJ1-1): DVKVTQSSRYLVKRTGEKVFLECVQDMDHENMFWYRQDPGLGLRLIYFSYDVKMKEKGDIPEGYSVSREKKERFSLILESASTNQTSMYLCASSFGAGFRNTEAFFGQGTRLTVV.

The chain carries TRBV6-5 and TRBJ2-3; 9 bases are shared with TRBD1. V shed 6 bases and J 0 bases; nucleotides not matched to a gene: 4. From germline, CDR1 is MNHEY and CDR2 SVGAGI. This CDR3 has 15 amino acids. CDR3 in DNA: TGTGCCAGCAGATCGGGACAGGGTAGCACAGATACGCAGTATTTT. Amino acids: CASRSGQGSTDTQYF.

The rearrangement links TRBV6-2 or TRBV6-3 to TRBJ2-7, with D possibly matching TRBD2 (6 bases). The CDR3 length is 18 residues. V was clipped by 4 bases and J by 1 base, with 23 bases between them. The germline gives CDR1 MNHEY, CDR2 SVGEGT. The CDR3 DNA reads TGTGCCAGCAGTTCGTTCCAGCTTACGGGACTCCCTTCCTACGAGCAGTACTTC. This sequence encodes CASSSFQLTGLPSYEQYF.

This sequence joins TRBV28 and TRBJ1-1, with unresolved D. CDR1 and CDR2 from the germline V gene are MDHEN and SYDVKM. V lost 4 bases to trimming and J lost 4 bases, with 10 bases between them. CDR3 length: 13 amino acids. CDR3 sequence reads: CASSSAYLTEAFF. The DNA for the CDR3 is TGTGCCAGCAGTTCCGCGTACCTCACTGAAGCTTTCTTT.

This chain connects TRBV5-1 to TRBJ1-1, with 10 bases identical to TRBD1. Unmatched junction bases numbered 10, after V lost 1 base and J lost 7 bases. The germline V gene has CDR1 SGHRS and CDR2 YFSETQ. This CDR3 region has 16 residues. CDR3 sequence: CASSLYSGTGAGEAFF. The CDR3 DNA sequence: TGCGCCAGCAGCTTGTACTCCGGGACAGGGGCGGGTGAAGCTTTCTTT.

The sample holds one count of this clone. The chain carries TRBV4-3 and TRBJ2-2, with a tentative D call TRBD1 (6 bases). CDR3 length equals 14 residues. The germline V gene has CDR1 LGHNA and CDR2 YSLEER. V was cut by 1 base and J by 7 bases, with 10 bases left in between. In DNA, the CDR3 is TGCGCCAGCAGCCAAGTCGAGGGGGACGGGGAGCTGTTTTTT. Translating it yields CASSQVEGDGELFF.

The chain has TRBV28 and TRBJ1-2; 7 bases fit TRBD1. Germline V CDR1 and CDR2: MDHEN, SYDVKM. J was trimmed by 4 bases and V by 6 bases; bases with no gene match: 5. The CDR3 extends over 13 amino acids. The CDR3 nucleotides are TGTGCCAGCAGGTTCGACAGGGCCTATGGCTACACCTTC. Residues: CASRFDRAYGYTF.

The chain recombines TRBV7-8 with TRBJ2-5; 11 nucleotides align to TRBD2. CDR3 length: 19 residues. Germline CDR1 and CDR2: SGHVS and FQNEAQ. The V segment lost 1 base and the J segment 1 base; nucleotides outside the gene matches: 11. DNA for the CDR3: TGTGCCAGCAGCTTAGGTAGACTAGCGGGGAGCTACTCCCAAGAGACCCAGTACTTC. This sequence encodes CASSLGRLAGSYSQETQYF. The full variable domain, rest sourced from reference TRBV7-8 and TRBJ2-5, is GAGVSQSPRYKVAKRGQDVALRCDPISGHVSLFWYQQALGQGPEFLTYFQNEAQLDKSGLPSDRFFAERPEGSVSTLKIQRTQQEDSAVYLCASSLGRLAGSYSQETQYFGPGTRLLVL.

This clone came up a few times. The chain is built from TRBV15 and TRBJ2-1; D gene uncertain. Germline assignment: CDR1 LNHNV and CDR2 YYDKDF (reference sequence). With 4 bases removed from V and 10 bases from J, the gap between germline ends came to 11 bases. The CDR3 sequence is 12 residues long. CDR3 coding DNA: TGTGCCACCAGCAAGATCACCGGGGAGCAGTTCTTC. It codes for CATSKITGEQFF.

The rearrangement joins TRBV15 to TRBJ2-7; 8 nucleotides line up with TRBD1. Trimming cost V 3 bases and J 1 base; bases outside gene matches: 2. CDR1 is LNHNV and CDR2 is YYDKDF in the germline V gene (reference sequence). The CDR3 totals 14 residues. The DNA of the CDR3 is TGTGCCACCAGCAGGGACAGGGTTTCCTACGAGCAGTACTTC. Its translation: CATSRDRVSYEQYF.

The chain combines TRBV19 with TRBJ2-2; D is uncertain. The V and J ends lost 7 bases and 2 bases respectively, with 17 bases between them. In germline, CDR1 is LNHDA, CDR2 SQIVND (reference sequence). This CDR3 spans 16 amino acids. Here the CDR3 DNA reads TGTGCCAGTAACGCTATTAAAACAGCTAACACCGGGGAGCTGTTTTTT. This encodes CASNAIKTANTGELFF.

The chain carries TRBV6-1 and TRBJ2-3, with 10 bases fitting TRBD1. Germline V gives CDR1 MNHNS, CDR2 SASEGT. Germline trimming cut 4 bases from V and 0 bases from J; bases unmatched to any gene: 4. CDR3 length: 16 amino acids. The CDR3 DNA follows: TGTGCCAGCAGTGCCCGGGACAGGGGCAGCACAGATACGCAGTATTTT. Its translation: CASSARDRGSTDTQYF.